This TCR beta chain was captured by sequencing in a study of beta chain features in type 1 diabetes. Study-level background: Examination spanned approximately 110 million sorted cells from all samples.

The CDR3 is made up of 15 amino acids. Trimming at V came to 10 bases and at J to 8 bases, leaving 12 bases not matched to a gene. Germline lookup yields CDR1 ENHRY and CDR2 SYGVKD. General study findings and limits: Among patients, naive, central memory and Treg TCRB repertoires appeared more similar than among healthy donors. Any HLA effect on TCRB rearrangement was left unresolved by small sub-analyses.

On this clone itself: Its target is not known.

Sequencing targeted expressed TCRB transcripts, as all isolated RNA had been reverse transcribed. TCRdb's table, derived via immunoSEQ multiplex PCR, lists solely in-frame clones and lacks some. Of under 950,000 clones in the sample, roughly a sixth were seen once. Sequenced material: naive CD4+ T cells from blood. The sequence was obtained from a woman younger than 35 in good health. The chain joins TRBV10-3 to TRBJ2-1; 12 bases map to TRBD2. The CDR3 nucleotides are TGTGCCACAAAGACTAGCGGGAGTTTTGGCGATGAGCAGTTCTTC. This translates into CATKTSGSFGDEQFF.